The clone carrying this T cell receptor beta chain was detected only once. Its antigen remains unidentified. This record belongs to a study of Ad26.COV2.S vaccination and SARS-CoV-2 variants. Turning to the study itself: Enrolled in COV1001, the donor was in the Ad26.COV2.S trial arm, which received the vaccine.

Study-wide results and caveats: Measures of TCR breadth and depth may have fallen short of total T cell responses.

Germline loops: CDR1 SEHNR, CDR2 FQNEAQ (reference sequence). This CDR3 comprises 15 residues. Trimming took 6 bases from V and 7 from J; bases not matched to a gene: 10. As to treatment: over 15 received Ad26.COV2.S at low or high dose, single or two shots; five or six received placebo; per-sample allocation not given. The investigators took samples on day 63 after the first vaccine or placebo injection. The repertoire was sequenced with immunoSEQ multiplex PCR; TCRdb's copy has only in-frame clones and lacks some. This repertoire shows some 340,000 clones, around four fifths found once; its top ten account for 2% to 2.5%.

This specimen consisted of peripheral blood, obtained in a trial of Ad26.COV2.S vaccine versus placebo. This sequence joins TRBV7-9 and TRBJ2-2, with 8 nucleotides matching TRBD1. This sequence was found in a person between 18 and 65 years old who received the Ad26.COV2.S COVID-19 vaccine or a placebo. The CDR3 loop is CASRSGQGPGGELFF. The CDR3 nucleotides are TGTGCCAGCAGATCCGGACAGGGCCCCGGCGGGGAGCTGTTTTTT.